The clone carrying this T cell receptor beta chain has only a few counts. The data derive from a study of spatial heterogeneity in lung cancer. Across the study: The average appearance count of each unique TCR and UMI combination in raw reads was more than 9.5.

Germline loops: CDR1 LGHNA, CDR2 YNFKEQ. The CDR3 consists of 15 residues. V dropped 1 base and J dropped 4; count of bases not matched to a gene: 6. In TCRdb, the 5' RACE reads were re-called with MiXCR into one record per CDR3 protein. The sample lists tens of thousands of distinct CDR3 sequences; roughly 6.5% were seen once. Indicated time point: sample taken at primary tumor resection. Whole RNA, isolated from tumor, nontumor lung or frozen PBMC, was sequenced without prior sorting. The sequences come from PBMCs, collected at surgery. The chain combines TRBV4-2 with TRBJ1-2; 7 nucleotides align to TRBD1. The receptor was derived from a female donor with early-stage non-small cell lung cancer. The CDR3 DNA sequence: TGTGCCAGCAGCCAAGGAAGGGGGCCCCCCTATGGCTACACCTTC. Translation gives CASSQGRGPPYGYTF.